This T cell receptor (beta chain) stems from a study of shared clonotypes between healthy human individuals. The study drew its donors from healthy HIV-negative adults without recent acute infections or vaccinations. Germline V gene sequence: CDR1 MDHEN, CDR2 SYDVKM. Deletions cut 7 bases from V and 1 base from J, with 7 bases between. The CDR3 sequence is 13 residues long. Overall study results and limits: Non-shared clonotypes showed lower generation probabilities than clonotypes common to all four donors. Relative to memory subsets, naive subsets generally showed larger estimated richness.

Points on this clone: As yet, its antigen is unknown.

Measured with immunoSEQ multiplex PCR; TCRdb has only the in-frame clones, and not every one. The data show under 1,900,000 clones, approximately 98.5% seen once. The J gene is TRBJ1-4, the V gene TRBV28; the D gene is possibly TRBD1 (5 bases). The sample taken for sequencing was naive CD4+ T cells sorted from blood. The subset is: CD45RA+ positively selected. This clonotype originated in a man younger than 45 in good health. CDR3 in amino acids: CASNRGTNEKLFF. The CDR3 DNA reads TGTGCCAGCAATAGGGGAACTAATGAAAAACTGTTTTTT.